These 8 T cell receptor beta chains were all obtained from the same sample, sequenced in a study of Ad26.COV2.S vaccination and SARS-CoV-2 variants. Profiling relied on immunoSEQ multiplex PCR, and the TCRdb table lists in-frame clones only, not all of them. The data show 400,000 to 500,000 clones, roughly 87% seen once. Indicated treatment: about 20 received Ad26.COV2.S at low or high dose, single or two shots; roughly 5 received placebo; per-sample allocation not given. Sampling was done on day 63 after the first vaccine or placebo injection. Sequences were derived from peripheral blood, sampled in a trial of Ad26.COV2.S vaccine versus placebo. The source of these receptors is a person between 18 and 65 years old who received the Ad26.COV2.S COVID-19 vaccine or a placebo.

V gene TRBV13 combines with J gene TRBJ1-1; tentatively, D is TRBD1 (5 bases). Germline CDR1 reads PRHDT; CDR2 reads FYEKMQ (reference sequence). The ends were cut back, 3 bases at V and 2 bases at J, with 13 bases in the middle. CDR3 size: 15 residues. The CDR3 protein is CASSFAGTGNTEAFF. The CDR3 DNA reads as TGTGCCAGCAGCTTCGCCGGGACCGGAAACACTGAAGCTTTCTTT. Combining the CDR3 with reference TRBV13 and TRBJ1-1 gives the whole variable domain AAGVIQSPRHLIKEKRETATLKCYPIPRHDTVYWYQQGPGQDPQFLISFYEKMQSDKGSIPDRFSAQQFSDYHSELNMSSLELGDSALYFCASSFAGTGNTEAFFGQGTRLTVV.

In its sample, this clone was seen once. The DNA for the CDR3 is TGCAGCGTCGCTCCTTGGGAGAACACTGAAGCTTTCTTT. Its translation: CSVAPWENTEAFF. The rearrangement uses TRBV29-1 and TRBJ1-1; D is undetermined. Deletions cut 6 bases from V and 1 base from J, with 12 bases between. CDR3 length equals 13 residues. Looked up from germline, CDR1 is SQVTM and CDR2 is ANQGSEA. The complete variable domain, with remaining parts taken from reference TRBV29-1 and TRBJ1-1, reads SAVISQKPSRDICQRGTSLTIQCQVDSQVTMMFWYRQQPGQSLTLIATANQGSEATYESGFVIDKFPISRPNLTFSTLTVSNMSPEDSSIYLCSVAPWENTEAFFGQGTRLTVV.

This chain's CDR3 is CASRQGSRAGELFF. CDR3 DNA sequence: TGTGCCAGCAGACAGGGGAGCAGGGCCGGGGAGCTGTTTTTT. The gene calls are TRBV28 and TRBJ2-2, with 7 bases aligning to TRBD1. Germline CDR1 and CDR2: MDHEN and SYDVKM. V dropped 6 bases and J dropped 6; count of bases not matched to a gene: 7. This CDR3 comprises 14 residues.

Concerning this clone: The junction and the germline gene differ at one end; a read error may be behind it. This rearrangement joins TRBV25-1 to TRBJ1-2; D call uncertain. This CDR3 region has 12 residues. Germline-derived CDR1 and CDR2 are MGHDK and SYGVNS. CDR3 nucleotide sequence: TGTGCCAGCAGTGGATTAAGTCGTGGCTGCACCTTC. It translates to CASSGLSRGCTF.

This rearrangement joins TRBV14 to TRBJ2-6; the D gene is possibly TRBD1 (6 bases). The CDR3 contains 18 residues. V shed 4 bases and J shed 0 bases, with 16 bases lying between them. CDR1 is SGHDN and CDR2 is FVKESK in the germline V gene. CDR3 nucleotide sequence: TGTGCCAGCAGCCGACAACTTGGACAGTTCTCTGGGGCCAACGTCCTGACTTTC. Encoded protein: CASSRQLGQFSGANVLTF.

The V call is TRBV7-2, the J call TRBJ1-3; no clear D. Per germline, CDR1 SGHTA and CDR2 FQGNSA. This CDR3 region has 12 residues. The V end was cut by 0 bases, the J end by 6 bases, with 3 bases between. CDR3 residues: CASSLAENTIYF. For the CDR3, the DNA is TGTGCCAGCAGCTTAGCGGAAAACACCATATATTTT.

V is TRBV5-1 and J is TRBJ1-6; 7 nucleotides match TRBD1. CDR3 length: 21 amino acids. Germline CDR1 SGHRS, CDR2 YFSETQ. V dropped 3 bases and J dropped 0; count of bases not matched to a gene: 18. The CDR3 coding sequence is TGCGCCAGCAGCTCACAACCGACAGGGATTGGGGTTGGCTCCTATAATTCACCCCTCCACTTT. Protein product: CASSSQPTGIGVGSYNSPLHF.

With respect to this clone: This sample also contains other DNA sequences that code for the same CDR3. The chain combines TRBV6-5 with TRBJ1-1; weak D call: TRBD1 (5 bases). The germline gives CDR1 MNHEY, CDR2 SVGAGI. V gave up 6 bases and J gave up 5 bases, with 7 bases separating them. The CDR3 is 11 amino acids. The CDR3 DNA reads TGTGCCAGCAGCCGGGGGACTGAAGCTTTCTTT. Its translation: CASSRGTEAFF.